A single sample gave rise to the 7 T cell receptor beta chains below, sequenced in a study of technical replicates of blood from several donors. TCRdb's table, derived via immunoSEQ multiplex PCR, lists solely in-frame clones and lacks some. The top ten hold roughly 0.2% of the sample, which has approximately 92,000 clones, about 96% seen once. Sequencing was performed on T cells isolated from PBMCs. The receptors derive from a human donor in good health.

This clone was seen once. This chain connects TRBV5-1 to TRBJ2-1, with 10 nucleotides matching TRBD2. CDR3 size: 16 residues. With 3 bases clipped from V and 0 bases from J, the junction kept 3 bases outside the gene matches. The germline CDR1 and CDR2 sequences are SGHRS and YFSETQ. CDR3 bases: TGCGCCAGCAGCTATCCTAGCGGGAGCTCCTACAATGAGCAGTTCTTC. Its protein product is CASSYPSGSSYNEQFF. The full variable domain, with the rest looked up from reference TRBV5-1 and TRBJ2-1, is KAGVTQTPRYLIKTRGQQVTLSCSPISGHRSVSWYQQTPGQGLQFLFEYFSETQRNKGNFPGRFSGRQFSNSRSEMNVSTLELGDSALYLCASSYPSGSSYNEQFFGPGTRLTVL.

The chain links TRBV25-1 to TRBJ2-5; tentative D call: TRBD1 (6 bases). Per the germline V gene, CDR1 is MGHDK and CDR2 is SYGVNS. This CDR3 has 13 residues. Trimming cost V 6 bases and J 0 bases, with 8 bases left between them. CDR3 sequence: CASSGDNQETQYF. As DNA, the CDR3 is TGTGCCAGCAGCGGGGACAACCAAGAGACCCAGTACTTC.

The rearrangement links TRBV5-1 to TRBJ2-7; 7 nucleotides match TRBD2. The CDR3 has 15 residues. Unmatched junction bases numbered 5, after V lost 0 bases and J lost 2 bases. In germline, CDR1 is SGHRS, CDR2 YFSETQ. The CDR3 bases are TGCGCCAGCAGCTTGGTGGCGGGGGAGGCCTACGAGCAGTACTTC. Encoded protein: CASSLVAGEAYEQYF.

J is TRBJ2-7 and V is TRBV4-1; weak D call: TRBD1 (6 bases). The V and J ends lost 1 base and 4 bases respectively, with 14 bases between them. The germline V gene encodes CDR1 MGHRA and CDR2 YSYEKL. The CDR3 is 15 amino acids. CDR3 coding DNA: TGCGCCAGCAGCCAAGGAGTTAACAGGGAGTACGAGCAGTACTTC. This translates into CASSQGVNREYEQYF.

The V and J genes are TRBV20-1 and TRBJ1-2; D not resolved. Trimming removed 2 bases at V and 2 bases at J, with 3 bases between. The CDR3 length is 11 residues. Germline V gene sequence: CDR1 DFQATT, CDR2 SNEGSKA (reference sequence). The CDR3 DNA reads TGCAGTGCTAGACAAAACTATGGCTACACCTTC. As protein: CSARQNYGYTF.

The DNA of the CDR3 is TGTGCCAGCAGACCGGGACAGGGAAACAACGAGCAGTACTTC. Amino acid sequence: CASRPGQGNNEQYF. The V gene is TRBV28, the J gene TRBJ2-7; 9 nucleotides agree with TRBD1. Trimming at V came to 6 bases and at J to 5 bases, leaving 8 bases not matched to a gene. This CDR3 contains 14 residues. Germline-derived CDR1 and CDR2 are MDHEN and SYDVKM.

The CDR3 region is CASSYLTSGNNEQFF. The CDR3 DNA follows: TGTGCCAGCAGTTACCTGACTAGCGGCAACAATGAGCAGTTCTTC. The gene calls are TRBV28 and TRBJ2-1; TRBD2 aligns across 9 bases. From germline, CDR1 is MDHEN and CDR2 SYDVKM. V dropped 4 bases and J dropped 5; count of bases not matched to a gene: 6. The CDR3 spans 15 residues.